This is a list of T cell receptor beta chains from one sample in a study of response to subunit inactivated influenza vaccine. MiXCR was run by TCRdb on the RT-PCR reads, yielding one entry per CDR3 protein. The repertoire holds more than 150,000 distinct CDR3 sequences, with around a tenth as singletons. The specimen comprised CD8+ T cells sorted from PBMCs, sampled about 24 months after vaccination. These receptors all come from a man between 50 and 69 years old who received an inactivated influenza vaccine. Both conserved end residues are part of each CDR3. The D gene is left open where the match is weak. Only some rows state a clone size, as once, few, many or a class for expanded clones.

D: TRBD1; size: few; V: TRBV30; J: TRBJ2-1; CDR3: CACDRVLYNEQFF; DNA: TGTGCCTGTGACAGGGTATTATACAATGAGCAGTTCTTC
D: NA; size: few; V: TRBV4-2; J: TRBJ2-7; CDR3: CASSQEGQIYEQYF; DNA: TGTGCCAGCAGCCAAGAAGGACAAATCTACGAGCAGTACTTC
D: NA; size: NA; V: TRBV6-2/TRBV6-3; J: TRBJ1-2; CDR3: CASSYQAGGYGYTF; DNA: TGTGCCAGCAGTTATCAGGCTGGGGGTTATGGCTACACCTTC
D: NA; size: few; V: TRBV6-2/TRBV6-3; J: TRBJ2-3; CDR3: CASRHPAGIFPDTQYF; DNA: TGTGCCAGCAGACATCCGGCCGGTATCTTCCCAGATACGCAGTATTTT
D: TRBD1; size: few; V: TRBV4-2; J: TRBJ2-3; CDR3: CASSPRSGQLLLGTDTQYF; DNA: TGTGCCAGCAGCCCGCGGTCGGGACAGTTATTACTAGGCACAGATACGCAGTATTTT
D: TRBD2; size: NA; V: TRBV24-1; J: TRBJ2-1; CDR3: CATSGSTKAGLYNEQFF; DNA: TGTGCCACCAGTGGTTCGACAAAAGCGGGACTTTACAATGAGCAGTTCTTC
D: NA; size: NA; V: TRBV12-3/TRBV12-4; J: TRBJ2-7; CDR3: CASSLVLSSPYEQYF; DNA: TGTGCCAGCAGTTTAGTACTATCATCTCCCTACGAGCAGTACTTC
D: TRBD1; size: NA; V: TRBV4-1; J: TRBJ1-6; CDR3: CASSQEGQGNSPLHF; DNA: TGCGCCAGCAGCCAAGAAGGACAGGGTAATTCACCCCTCCACTTT
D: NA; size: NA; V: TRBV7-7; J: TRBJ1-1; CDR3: CASSPVWDTEAFF; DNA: TGTGCCAGCAGCCCAGTCTGGGACACTGAAGCTTTCTTT
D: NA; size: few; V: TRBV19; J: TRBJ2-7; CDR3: CASSWGPGAYEQYF; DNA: TGTGCCAGTAGTTGGGGCCCAGGGGCCTACGAGCAGTACTTC
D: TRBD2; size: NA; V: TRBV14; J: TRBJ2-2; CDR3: CASSQGPSGPDTGELFF; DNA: TGTGCCAGCAGCCAAGGTCCTAGCGGCCCGGACACCGGGGAGCTGTTTTTT
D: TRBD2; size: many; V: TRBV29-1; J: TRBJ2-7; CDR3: CSASGGTYEQYF; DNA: TGCAGCGCTTCGGGGGGGACCTACGAGCAGTACTTC
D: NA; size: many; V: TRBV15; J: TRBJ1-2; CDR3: CATSRGRGGNYGYTF; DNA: TGTGCCACCAGCCGGGGCAGGGGCGGAAACTATGGCTACACCTTC
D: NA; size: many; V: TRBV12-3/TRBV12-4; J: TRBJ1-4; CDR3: CASKSEYEKLFF; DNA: TGTGCCAGCAAGTCTGAGTACGAAAAACTGTTTTTT
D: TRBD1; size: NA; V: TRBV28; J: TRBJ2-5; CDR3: CASSQLSTGTALETQYF; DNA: TGTGCCAGCAGCCAACTCTCGACCGGGACAGCCCTAGAGACCCAGTACTTC
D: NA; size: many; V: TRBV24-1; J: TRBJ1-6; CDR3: CATSLSSPLHF; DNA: TGTGCCACCAGTCTTAGTTCACCCCTCCACTTT
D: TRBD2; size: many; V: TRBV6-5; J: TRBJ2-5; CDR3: CASSYSGGLADSQETQYF; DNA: TGTGCCAGCAGTTACTCGGGGGGACTAGCGGACTCACAAGAGACCCAGTACTTC
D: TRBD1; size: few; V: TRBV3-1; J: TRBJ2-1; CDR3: CASSQAGTGFEQFF; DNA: TGTGCCAGCAGCCAGGCCGGGACAGGGTTTGAGCAGTTCTTC
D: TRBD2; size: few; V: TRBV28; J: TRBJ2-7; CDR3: CASSWAGLAVEQYF; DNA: TGTGCCAGCAGTTGGGCGGGACTAGCGGTCGAGCAGTACTTC
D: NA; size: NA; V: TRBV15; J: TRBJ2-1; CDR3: CATSRSSGPGNEQFF; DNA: TGTGCCACCAGCAGATCCTCCGGGCCCGGTAATGAGCAGTTCTTC
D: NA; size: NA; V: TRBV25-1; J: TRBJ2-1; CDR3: CASSVGVALYNEQFF; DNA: TGTGCCAGCAGTGTCGGGGTAGCCCTATACAATGAGCAGTTCTTC
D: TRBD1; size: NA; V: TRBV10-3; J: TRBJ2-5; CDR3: CAISATWTGGRETQYF; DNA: TGTGCCATCAGTGCTACCTGGACAGGGGGCAGGGAGACCCAGTACTTC
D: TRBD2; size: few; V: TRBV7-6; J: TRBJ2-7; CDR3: CASSPSGGFSYEQYF; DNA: TGTGCCAGCAGCCCTAGCGGGGGCTTCTCCTACGAGCAGTACTTC
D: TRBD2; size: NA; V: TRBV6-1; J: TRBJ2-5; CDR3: CASTQAGGPRETQYF; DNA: TGTGCCAGCACTCAAGCGGGAGGGCCCCGAGAGACCCAGTACTTC
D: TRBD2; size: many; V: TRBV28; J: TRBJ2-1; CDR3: CASSLMLAGGNEQFF; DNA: TGTGCCAGCAGTTTAATGCTAGCGGGAGGTAATGAGCAGTTCTTC
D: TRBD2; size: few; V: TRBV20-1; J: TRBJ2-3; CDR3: CSVTSAGWGTDTQYF; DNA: TGCAGTGTCACCTCAGCGGGGTGGGGCACAGATACGCAGTATTTT
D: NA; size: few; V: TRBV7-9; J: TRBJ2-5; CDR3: CASSPPQTPTEETQYF; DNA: TGTGCCAGCAGCCCACCCCAAACACCGACCGAGGAGACCCAGTACTTC
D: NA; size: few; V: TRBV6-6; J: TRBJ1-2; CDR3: CASSPPLNYGYTF; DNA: TGTGCCAGCAGTCCCCCGCTTAACTATGGCTACACCTTC
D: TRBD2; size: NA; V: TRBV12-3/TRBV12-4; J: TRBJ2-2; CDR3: CASSFSRREGQTGELFF; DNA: TGTGCCAGCAGTTTCTCCCGCCGGGAGGGCCAGACCGGGGAGCTGTTTTTT
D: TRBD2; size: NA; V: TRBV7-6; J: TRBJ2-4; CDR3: CASSLGGGAGGIQYF; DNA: TGTGCCAGCAGCTTAGGCGGGGGGGCCGGTGGCATTCAGTACTTC
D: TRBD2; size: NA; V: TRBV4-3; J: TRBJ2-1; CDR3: CASSQDGGLANEQFF; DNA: TGCGCCAGCAGCCAAGACGGGGGACTAGCAAATGAGCAGTTCTTC
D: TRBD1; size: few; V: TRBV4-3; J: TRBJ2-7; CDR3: CASSQGRTGSYEQYF; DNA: TGCGCCAGCAGCCAAGGGCGGACAGGCTCCTACGAGCAGTACTTC
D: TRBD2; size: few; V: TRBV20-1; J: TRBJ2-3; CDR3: CSASRAGGFTDTQYF; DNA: TGCAGTGCTAGTCGGGCGGGAGGGTTCACAGATACGCAGTATTTT
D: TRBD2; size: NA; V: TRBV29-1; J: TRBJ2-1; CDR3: CSVVSGNYNEQFF; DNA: TGCAGCGTTGTTAGCGGGAACTACAATGAGCAGTTCTTC
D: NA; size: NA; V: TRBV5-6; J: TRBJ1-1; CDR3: CASSYPGIGTEAFF; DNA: TGTGCCAGCAGCTATCCGGGGATCGGCACTGAAGCTTTCTTT
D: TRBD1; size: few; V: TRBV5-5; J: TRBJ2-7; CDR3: CASSLVGQLIEQYF; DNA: TGTGCCAGCAGCTTGGTGGGACAGCTAATAGAGCAGTACTTC
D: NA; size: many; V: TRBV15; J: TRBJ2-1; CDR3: CATSRDLGGITYNEQFF; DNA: TGTGCCACCAGCAGAGATCTGGGCGGGATCACCTACAATGAGCAGTTCTTC
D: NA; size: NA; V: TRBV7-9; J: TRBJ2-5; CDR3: CASSLAGGARETQYF; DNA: TGTGCCAGCAGCTTAGCTGGGGGGGCCAGGGAGACCCAGTACTTC
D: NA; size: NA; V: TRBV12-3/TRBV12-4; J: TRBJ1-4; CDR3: CASSFEGGVNEKLFF; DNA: TGTGCCAGCAGTTTCGAGGGGGGGGTGAATGAAAAACTGTTTTTT